This T cell receptor beta chain was recovered during a study of shared clonotypes between healthy human individuals. Study details: Three men and two women, aged 18 to 49, were donors. Donors had three CD4 naive, three CD4 memory, two CD8 naive and one CD8 memory plate apiece.

CDR3 length: 14 residues. The V end lost 2 bases, the J end lost 0 bases, and 9 bases lay between the germline ends. CDR1 is SGHNT, CDR2 YYREEE, per germline (reference sequence). Study-level findings and limits: Across subsets, estimated richness was generally greater for naive than for memory populations.

An even split of each subset's genomic DNA across several immunoSEQ plates was performed. The table came from immunoSEQ multiplex PCR; TCRdb's copy has only in-frame clones and leaves some out. The top ten hold about 0.057% of the sample, which has hundreds of thousands of clones, 96% seen once. Of note for this clone: Its antigen is unidentified.

Sequenced input: naive CD4+ T cells sorted from blood. Stated subset: CD45RA+ positively selected. The rearrangement joins TRBV5-4 to TRBJ2-7; D is perhaps TRBD2 (5 bases). The source of this sequence is a woman aged 30 to 39 in good health. CDR3 nucleotides: TGTGCCAGCAGCTTATCTAGCAGCTCCTACGAGCAGTACTTC. This gives the protein CASSLSSSSYEQYF.